This TCR beta chain was sequenced during a study of blood T cell repertoires in COVID-19. Trimming removed 5 bases from V and 0 bases from J; junction bases left unmatched: 3. Germline CDR1 reads SGHAT; CDR2 reads FQNNGV. The CDR3 is made up of 15 amino acids. Source study methods: By means of reference gene primer amplification, nucleated cell counts were estimated. The table came from immunoSEQ multiplex PCR; TCRdb's copy has only in-frame clones and leaves some out. V, J and clone size are those of that table, while D and trimming were read from the DNA. The table lists about 320,000 clones, around 90% of them singletons.

This rearrangement joins TRBV11-2 to TRBJ2-2; TRBD1 agrees at 7 bases. The clonotype was recovered from a man between 60 and 75 years old who had recovered from COVID-19. Source material: PBMCs or T cells enriched from blood (not recorded which). The CDR3 bases are TGTGCCAGCAGCGAAACAGGGGCGAACACCGGGGAGCTGTTTTTT. As protein: CASSETGANTGELFF.